This passage covers 29 T cell receptor beta chains from one sample sequenced in a study of cytomegalovirus exposure and HLA in healthy donors. The method was immunoSEQ multiplex PCR; TCRdb's version includes in-frame clones alone and lacks a portion of them. The sample holds approximately 150,000 clones; 91% are singletons and the top ten take 3% to 3.5%. Sequencing was done on a sample of PBMCs. Source of these receptors: a woman younger than 30 in good health and CMV-seropositive.

The V and J genes are TRBV5-1 and TRBJ1-1; D is undetermined. Germline V gene lookup returns CDR1 SGHRS and CDR2 YFSETQ. V lost 0 bases, J lost 2 bases, and 8 bases lay in between. The CDR3 sequence is 14 residues long. CDR3 sequence reads: CASSLAQPNTEAFF. The DNA of the CDR3 is TGCGCCAGCAGCTTGGCACAGCCCAACACTGAAGCTTTCTTT.

CDR3 protein: CASSPWGQGYNEQFF. The DNA for the CDR3 is TGTGCCAGCAGCCCATGGGGACAGGGGTACAATGAGCAGTTCTTC. V and J are TRBV6-6 and TRBJ2-1; 10 nucleotides line up with TRBD1. CDR1 and CDR2 from the germline V gene are MNHNY and SVGAGI (reference sequence). The CDR3 totals 15 residues. The V segment lost 6 bases and the J segment 4 bases; nucleotides outside the gene matches: 6.

The rearrangement uses TRBV7-9 and TRBJ2-2; maybe TRBD2 (7 bases). The CDR3 runs to 15 residues. V gave up 8 bases and J gave up 5 bases, with 18 bases separating them. Looked up from germline, CDR1 is SEHNR and CDR2 is FQNEAQ (reference sequence). The CDR3, as DNA: TGTGCCAGCGCCCGGGGGGACATTAGAACCGGGGAGCTGTTTTTT. This codes for CASARGDIRTGELFF. Based on the CDR3 plus reference TRBV7-9 and TRBJ2-2, the full variable domain is DTGVSQNPRHKITKRGQNVTFRCDPISEHNRLYWYRQTLGQGPEFLTYFQNEAQLEKSRLLSDRFSAERPKGSFSTLEIQRTEQGDSAMYLCASARGDIRTGELFFGEGSRLTVL.

This clone has just a few counts. J is TRBJ1-5 and V is TRBV19; unclear D gene. CDR1 and CDR2 (germline): LNHDA, SQIVND (reference sequence). Trimming removed 5 bases at V and 3 bases at J, with 14 bases between. The CDR3 has 15 amino acids. CDR3 sequence: CASSLTQSSNQPQHF. In nucleotides, the CDR3 is TGTGCCAGTAGTCTCACACAGAGCTCCAATCAGCCCCAGCATTTT.

This chain connects TRBV7-8 to TRBJ2-1; D may be TRBD2 (5 bases). The V end lost 5 bases, the J end lost 4 bases, and 12 bases lay between the germline ends. Germline CDR1 reads SGHVS; CDR2 reads FQNEAQ. This CDR3 comprises 14 residues. In nucleotides, the CDR3 is TGTGCCAGCAGCCCCTGGACTGGTTACAATGAGCAGTTCTTC. Amino acid sequence: CASSPWTGYNEQFF.

The chain combines TRBV11-2 with TRBJ2-7; tentative D call: TRBD1 (6 bases). V lost 1 base and J 0 bases, leaving 10 bases between the germline ends. Per the germline V gene, CDR1 is SGHAT and CDR2 is FQNNGV. The CDR3 is made up of 15 amino acids. For the CDR3, the DNA is TGTGCCAGCAGCTTAGCCCGGGACACCTCCTACGAGCAGTACTTC. The encoded protein is CASSLARDTSYEQYF.

V usage is TRBV11-2 and J usage is TRBJ1-2, with 10 bases matching TRBD1. The germline V gene encodes CDR1 SGHAT and CDR2 FQNNGV. V was clipped by 1 base and J by 6 bases; unmatched bases: 5. The CDR3 has 15 residues. In DNA form, the CDR3 reads TGTGCCAGCAGCTTAGCCGCGGGACAGGGGCATGGCTACACCTTC. It yields the protein CASSLAAGQGHGYTF.

The V gene is TRBV4-1, the J gene TRBJ2-5; TRBD2 agrees at 12 bases. The CDR3 is 17 amino acids. Germline trimming cut 1 base from V and 6 bases from J; bases unmatched to any gene: 9. CDR1 and CDR2 from the germline V gene are MGHRA and YSYEKL. This CDR3 is CASSQGWLAGGTKTQYF. CDR3 DNA: TGCGCCAGCAGCCAAGGATGGCTAGCGGGGGGGACGAAGACCCAGTACTTC.

The chain recombines TRBV11-2 with TRBJ2-3; tentative D call: TRBD1 (5 bases). The V end was cut by 6 bases, the J end by 1 base, with 17 bases between. The CDR3 extends over 16 amino acids. Germline lookup yields CDR1 SGHAT and CDR2 FQNNGV. The CDR3 region is CASRPGRGGGTDTQYF. In DNA, the CDR3 is TGTGCCAGCAGACCCGGAAGGGGCGGTGGCACAGATACGCAGTATTTT.

This clone was detected a few times. J is TRBJ2-2 and V is TRBV2; TRBD1 matches at 7 bases. The CDR3 has 12 amino acids. The germline gives CDR1 SNHLY, CDR2 FYNNEI. V shed 4 bases, J shed 7 bases, and the junction held 0 bases outside the gene matches. The CDR3 region has the DNA TGTGCCAGCAGTGCAGGGGGCGGGGAGCTGTTTTTT. It is translated as CASSAGGGELFF. The full variable domain, its missing parts supplied by reference TRBV2 and TRBJ2-2, is EPEVTQTPSHQVTQMGQEVILRCVPISNHLYFYWYRQILGQKVEFLVSFYNNEISEKSEIFDDQFSVERPDGSNFTLKIRSTKLEDSAMYFCASSAGGGELFFGEGSRLTVL.

The V gene is TRBV12-5, the J gene TRBJ2-7; TRBD1 aligns across 9 bases. The CDR3 is 14 residues long. Germline CDR1 is LGHNT and CDR2 is FRNRAP. V gave up 6 bases and J gave up 2 bases; unmatched junction bases: 5. In DNA, the CDR3 is TGTGCTAGTGGCCCGGGACAGGGCCCCTACGAGCAGTACTTC. This sequence encodes CASGPGQGPYEQYF.

CDR3 loop: CASSHDRVDNQPQHF. In nucleotides, the CDR3 is TGTGCCAGCAGCCACGACAGGGTTGATAATCAGCCCCAGCATTTT. This chain uses TRBV7-9 with TRBJ1-5; 7 positions agree with TRBD1. The germline V gene has CDR1 SEHNR and CDR2 FQNEAQ (reference sequence). This CDR3 spans 15 amino acids. With V trimmed by 5 bases and J by 4 bases, 8 bases remained unmatched.

The genes are TRBV12-5 and TRBJ1-1, with TRBD1 matching 11 bases. The V and J ends lost 7 bases and 1 base, in that order; junction bases with no gene match: 8. The germline gives CDR1 LGHNT, CDR2 FRNRAP. The CDR3 has 16 residues. CDR3 residues: CASVSRTGGRNTEAFF. The CDR3 coding sequence is TGTGCTAGTGTTTCTCGGACAGGGGGCAGGAACACTGAAGCTTTCTTT.

The gene calls are TRBV4-3 and TRBJ2-6, with D unresolved. Trimming took 6 bases from V and 0 from J, leaving 6 bases between them. The CDR3 length is 14 residues. Germline assignment: CDR1 LGHNA and CDR2 YSLEER. CDR3 amino acids: CASSPYSGANVLTF. The DNA for the CDR3 is TGCGCCAGCAGTCCCTACTCTGGGGCCAACGTCCTGACTTTC.

The chain carries TRBV5-1 and TRBJ1-1; no reliable D call. V gave up 1 base and J gave up 7 bases, with 8 bases separating them. This CDR3 has 12 amino acids. The germline V gene encodes CDR1 SGHRS and CDR2 YFSETQ. The CDR3 DNA reads as TGCGCCAGCAGCTTGCGAGCCGGTGAAGCTTTCTTT. Protein sequence: CASSLRAGEAFF.

The rearrangement links TRBV6-1 to TRBJ2-2, with D uncertain. This CDR3 spans 15 amino acids. Germline V gene data show CDR1 as MNHNS and CDR2 as SASEGT. Trimming took off 3 bases at V and 3 bases at J, with 11 bases between the two ends. The DNA for the CDR3 is TGTGCCAGCAGTGAGGGCCAGTACCACACCGGGGAGCTGTTTTTT. Translated, it gives CASSEGQYHTGELFF.

The V call is TRBV18, the J call TRBJ2-5; D gene ambiguous. The CDR3 sequence is 13 residues long. CDR1 and CDR2 from the germline V gene are KGHSH and LQKENI. V was shortened by 6 bases and J by 0 bases, with 8 bases between the two germline ends. DNA for the CDR3: TGTGCCAGCTCCTTCCACTACCAAGAGACCCAGTACTTC. Its protein is CASSFHYQETQYF.

The chain uses TRBV6-6 and TRBJ1-1; D is possibly TRBD1 (5 bases). CDR1 is MNHNY, CDR2 SVGAGI, per germline (reference sequence). The CDR3 loop spans 15 amino acids. V shed 4 bases and J shed 12 bases, with 24 bases lying between them. In DNA form, the CDR3 reads TGTGCCAGCAGTTCCTTCCGAGGGACTGGTAGCCTCCCTTTCTTT. This gives the protein CASSSFRGTGSLPFF.

CDR3 in DNA: TGTGCCATCAGAGGACAGGGGCCCAATCAGCCCCAGCATTTT. Residues: CAIRGQGPNQPQHF. The genes are TRBV10-3 and TRBJ1-5; 9 bases fit TRBD1. Germline CDR1 is ENHRY and CDR2 is SYGVKD. This CDR3 comprises 14 residues. The V and J ends lost 6 bases and 3 bases, in that order; junction bases with no gene match: 3.

The chain uses TRBV7-9 and TRBJ2-5; possibly TRBD1 for D (6 bases). Trimming removed 3 bases from V and 4 bases from J, with 12 bases in between. CDR3 length equals 14 residues. Germline V CDR1 and CDR2: SEHNR, FQNEAQ (reference sequence). The CDR3 loop reads CASSFRGGAETQYF. CDR3 coding DNA: TGTGCCAGCAGCTTCAGGGGTGGCGCAGAGACCCAGTACTTC.

CDR3 region: CATSRETGGFPYEQYF. CDR3 sequence (DNA): TGTGCCACCAGCAGAGAGACAGGGGGGTTCCCCTACGAGCAGTACTTC. V is TRBV15 and J is TRBJ2-7, with 9 nucleotides matching TRBD1. CDR3 length: 16 amino acids. Trimming removed 0 bases from V and 2 bases from J; junction bases left unmatched: 5. The germline V gene encodes CDR1 LNHNV and CDR2 YYDKDF (reference sequence).

This clone was seen a single time. J is TRBJ2-1 and V is TRBV11-2, with 8 bases that match TRBD2. Germline CDR1 is SGHAT and CDR2 is FQNNGV. V dropped 5 bases and J dropped 7; count of bases not matched to a gene: 10. This CDR3 has 15 amino acids. CDR3 protein: CASSIGLAANNEQFF. The CDR3 DNA is TGTGCCAGCAGCATAGGACTAGCTGCTAATAATGAGCAGTTCTTC.

The gene calls are TRBV4-2 and TRBJ2-4, with no clear D. Per germline, CDR1 LGHNA and CDR2 YNFKEQ. Trimming stripped 1 base from V and 0 bases from J, with 13 bases between. The CDR3 extends over 17 amino acids. The CDR3 region has the DNA TGTGCCAGCAGCCAAGTACTCGCGGAAGAAGCCAAAAACATTCAGTACTTC. Translated: CASSQVLAEEAKNIQYF.

The chain carries TRBV13 and TRBJ2-1; 11 nucleotides agree with TRBD2. The CDR3 covers 14 residues. The V segment lost 4 bases and the J segment 6 bases; nucleotides outside the gene matches: 2. Germline CDR1 reads PRHDT; CDR2 reads FYEKMQ (reference sequence). The CDR3 DNA sequence: TGTGCCAGCAGCTCGGGGACTAGCGGCAATGAGCAGTTCTTC. Its translation is CASSSGTSGNEQFF.

This clone was recorded a few times. The V gene is TRBV18, the J gene TRBJ1-1, with no clear D. The CDR3 contains 13 residues. Per germline, CDR1 KGHSH and CDR2 LQKENI. V was shortened by 3 bases and J by 0 bases, with 5 bases between the two germline ends. The CDR3 loop is CASSPRVNTEAFF. In DNA, the CDR3 is TGTGCCAGCTCACCTCGGGTGAACACTGAAGCTTTCTTT.

The chain carries TRBV7-7 and TRBJ2-3; 9 positions match TRBD1. Unmatched junction bases numbered 10, after V lost 5 bases and J lost 7 bases. Per the germline V gene, CDR1 is SSHAT and CDR2 is FNYEAQ (reference sequence). The CDR3 has 15 residues. The CDR3 DNA reads as TGTGCCAGCAGCCTAGGGACAGGGAAGGGGAATACGCAGTATTTT. Amino acid sequence: CASSLGTGKGNTQYF. Full variable domain (remainder filled in from reference TRBV7-7 and TRBJ2-3): GAGVSQSPRYKVTKRGQDVTLRCDPISSHATLYWYQQALGQGPEFLTYFNYEAQPDKSGLPSDRFSAERPEGSISTLTIQRTEQRDSAMYRCASSLGTGKGNTQYFGPGTRLTVL.

The chain carries TRBV4-1 and TRBJ2-1, with TRBD1 identical over 9 bases. CDR1 and CDR2 (germline): MGHRA, YSYEKL. The CDR3 totals 18 residues. J gave up 7 bases and V 0 bases, and 13 bases lay outside the gene matches. CDR3 amino acids: CASSQDPRQGVNLNEQFF. CDR3 bases: TGCGCCAGCAGCCAAGATCCCAGACAGGGGGTGAATTTGAATGAGCAGTTCTTC.

This clone showed up just a few times. V gene TRBV2 combines with J gene TRBJ2-7; 7 bases map to TRBD2. The CDR3 sequence is 15 residues long. V dropped 2 bases and J dropped 7; count of bases not matched to a gene: 11. The germline V gene encodes CDR1 SNHLY and CDR2 FYNNEI. The CDR3 region is CASSESASGRGEQYF. The CDR3 bases are TGTGCCAGCAGTGAATCCGCTAGCGGACGAGGGGAGCAGTACTTC. Based on the CDR3 plus reference TRBV2 and TRBJ2-7, the full variable domain is EPEVTQTPSHQVTQMGQEVILRCVPISNHLYFYWYRQILGQKVEFLVSFYNNEISEKSEIFDDQFSVERPDGSNFTLKIRSTKLEDSAMYFCASSESASGRGEQYFGPGTRLTVT.

This clone occurred once. V usage is TRBV5-1 and J usage is TRBJ2-5; possible D gene TRBD2, 7 bases. The CDR3 totals 20 residues. The germline gives CDR1 SGHRS, CDR2 YFSETQ. The germline V and J ends were trimmed by 3 bases and 5 bases, with 32 bases remaining between them. Here the CDR3 reads CASSSPGARRENAGWETQYF. The CDR3 DNA follows: TGCGCCAGCAGCTCCCCAGGGGCACGGCGGGAGAACGCGGGTTGGGAGACCCAGTACTTC.